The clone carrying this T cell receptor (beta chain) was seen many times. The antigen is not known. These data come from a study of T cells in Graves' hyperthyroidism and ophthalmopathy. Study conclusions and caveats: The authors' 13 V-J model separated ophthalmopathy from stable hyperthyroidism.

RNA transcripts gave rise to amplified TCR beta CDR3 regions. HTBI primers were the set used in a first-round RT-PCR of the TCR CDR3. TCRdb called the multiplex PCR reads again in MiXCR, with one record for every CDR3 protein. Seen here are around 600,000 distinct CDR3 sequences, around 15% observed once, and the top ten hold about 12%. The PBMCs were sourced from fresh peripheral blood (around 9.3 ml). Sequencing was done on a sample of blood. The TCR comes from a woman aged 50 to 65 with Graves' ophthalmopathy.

CDR3: CAWTLDYEQYF. The CDR3 nucleotides are TGTGCCTGGACACTTGACTACGAGCAGTACTTC. The gene calls are TRBV30 and TRBJ2-7; D remains ambiguous. Germline V gives CDR1 GTSNPN, CDR2 SVGIG (reference sequence). Trimming removed 4 bases at V and 3 bases at J, with 7 bases between. CDR3 length: 11 residues.